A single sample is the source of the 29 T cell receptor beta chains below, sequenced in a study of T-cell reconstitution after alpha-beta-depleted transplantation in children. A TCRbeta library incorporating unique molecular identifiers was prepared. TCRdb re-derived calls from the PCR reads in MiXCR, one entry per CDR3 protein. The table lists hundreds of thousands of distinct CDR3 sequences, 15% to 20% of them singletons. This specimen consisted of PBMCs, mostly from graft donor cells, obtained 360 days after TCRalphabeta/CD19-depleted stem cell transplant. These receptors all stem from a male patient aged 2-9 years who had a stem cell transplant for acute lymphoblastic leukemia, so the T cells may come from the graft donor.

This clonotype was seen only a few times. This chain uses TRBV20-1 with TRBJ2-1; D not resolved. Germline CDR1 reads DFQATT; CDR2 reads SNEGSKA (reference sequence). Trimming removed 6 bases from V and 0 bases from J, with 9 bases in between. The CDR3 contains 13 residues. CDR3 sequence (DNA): TGCAGTGCGGCGATCGCCTCCTACAATGAGCAGTTCTTC. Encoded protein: CSAAIASYNEQFF.

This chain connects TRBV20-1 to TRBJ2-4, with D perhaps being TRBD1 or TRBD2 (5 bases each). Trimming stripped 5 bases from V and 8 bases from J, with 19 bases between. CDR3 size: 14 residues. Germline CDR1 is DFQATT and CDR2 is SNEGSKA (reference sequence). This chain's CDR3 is CSAAPGTSGHIQYF. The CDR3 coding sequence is TGCAGTGCTGCTCCCGGGACCTCGGGCCACATTCAGTACTTC.

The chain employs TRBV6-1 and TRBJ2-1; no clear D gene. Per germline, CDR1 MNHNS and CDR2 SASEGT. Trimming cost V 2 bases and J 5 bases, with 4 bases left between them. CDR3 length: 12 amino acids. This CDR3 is CASSELNNEQFF. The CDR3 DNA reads TGTGCCAGCAGTGAACTAAACAATGAGCAGTTCTTC.

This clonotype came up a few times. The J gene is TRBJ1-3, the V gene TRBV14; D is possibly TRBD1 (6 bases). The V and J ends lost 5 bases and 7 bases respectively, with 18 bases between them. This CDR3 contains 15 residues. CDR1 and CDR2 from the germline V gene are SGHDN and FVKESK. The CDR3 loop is CASSVRDTRKNTIYF. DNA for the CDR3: TGTGCCAGCAGCGTACGGGACACCCGCAAGAACACCATATATTTT. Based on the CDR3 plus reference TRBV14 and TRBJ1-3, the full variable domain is EAGVTQFPSHSVIEKGQTVTLRCDPISGHDNLYWYRRVMGKEIKFLLHFVKESKQDESGMPNNRFLAERTGGTYSTLKVQPAELEDSGVYFCASSVRDTRKNTIYFGEGSWLTVV.

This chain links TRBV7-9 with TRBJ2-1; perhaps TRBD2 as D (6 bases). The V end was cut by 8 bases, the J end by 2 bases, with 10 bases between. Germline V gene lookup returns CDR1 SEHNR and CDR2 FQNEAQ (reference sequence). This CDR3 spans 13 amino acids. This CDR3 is CASRTIPYNEQFF. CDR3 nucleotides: TGTGCCAGCCGGACTATACCCTACAATGAGCAGTTCTTC. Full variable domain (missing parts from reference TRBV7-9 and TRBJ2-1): DTGVSQNPRHKITKRGQNVTFRCDPISEHNRLYWYRQTLGQGPEFLTYFQNEAQLEKSRLLSDRFSAERPKGSFSTLEIQRTEQGDSAMYLCASRTIPYNEQFFGPGTRLTVL.

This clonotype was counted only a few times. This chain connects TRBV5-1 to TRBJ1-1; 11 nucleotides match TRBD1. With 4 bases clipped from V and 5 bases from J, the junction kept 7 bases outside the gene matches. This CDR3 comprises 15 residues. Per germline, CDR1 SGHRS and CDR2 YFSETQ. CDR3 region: CASSPRTGGQTEAFF. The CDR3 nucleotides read TGCGCCAGCAGCCCCCGGACAGGGGGCCAGACTGAAGCTTTCTTT.

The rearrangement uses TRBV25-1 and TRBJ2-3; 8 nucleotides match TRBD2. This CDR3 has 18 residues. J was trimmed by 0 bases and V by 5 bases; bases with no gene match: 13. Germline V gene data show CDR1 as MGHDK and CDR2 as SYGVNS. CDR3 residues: CASSMTSALLSSTDTQYF. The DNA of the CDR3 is TGTGCCAGCAGTATGACTAGCGCACTTTTATCAAGCACAGATACGCAGTATTTT.

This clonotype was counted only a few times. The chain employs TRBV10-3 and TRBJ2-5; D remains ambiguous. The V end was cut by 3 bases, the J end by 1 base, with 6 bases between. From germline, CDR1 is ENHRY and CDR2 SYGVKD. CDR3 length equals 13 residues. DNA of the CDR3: TGTGCCATCAGTGACTTAGGCCAAGAGACCCAGTACTTC. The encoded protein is CAISDLGQETQYF.

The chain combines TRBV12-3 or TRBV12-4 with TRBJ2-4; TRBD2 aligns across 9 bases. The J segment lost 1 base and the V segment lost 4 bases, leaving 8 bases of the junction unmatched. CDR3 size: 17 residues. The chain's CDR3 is CASSSNLAGAAKNIQYF. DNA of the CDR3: TGTGCCAGCAGTTCAAACTTAGCGGGAGCTGCCAAAAACATTCAGTACTTC.

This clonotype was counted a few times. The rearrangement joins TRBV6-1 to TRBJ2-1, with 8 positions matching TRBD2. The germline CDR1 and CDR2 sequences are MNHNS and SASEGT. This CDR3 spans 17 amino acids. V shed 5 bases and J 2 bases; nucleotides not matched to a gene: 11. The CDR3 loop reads CASSRGPERETYNEQFF. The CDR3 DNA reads TGTGCCAGCAGTCGCGGTCCGGAGCGGGAGACCTACAATGAGCAGTTCTTC.

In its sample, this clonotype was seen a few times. Here the CDR3 DNA reads TGTGCCAGCAGTCAAACCCAGGAAGCCCAGACTGAGCAGTTCTTC. It is translated as CASSQTQEAQTEQFF. The J gene is TRBJ2-1, the V gene TRBV6-2 or TRBV6-3; D unclear. The CDR3 runs 15 residues. Trimming took 5 bases from V and 9 from J, leaving 20 bases between them. Germline loops: CDR1 MNHEY, CDR2 SVGEGT.

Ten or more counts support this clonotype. CDR3 sequence (DNA): TGCAGTGCTAGAGATCTCGCGACTAGCGGGAGTGGAGAGACCCAGTACTTC. This gives the protein CSARDLATSGSGETQYF. The chain is built from TRBV20-1 and TRBJ2-5; 12 bases are a match to TRBD2. Trimming at V came to 0 bases and at J to 4 bases, leaving 9 bases not matched to a gene. Germline assignment: CDR1 DFQATT and CDR2 SNEGSKA (reference sequence). The CDR3 is made up of 17 amino acids.

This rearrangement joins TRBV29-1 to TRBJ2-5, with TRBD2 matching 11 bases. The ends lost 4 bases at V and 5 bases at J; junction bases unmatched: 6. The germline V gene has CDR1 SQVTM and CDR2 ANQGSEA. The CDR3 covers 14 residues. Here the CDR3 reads CSVGRRLAGETQYF. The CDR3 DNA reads TGCAGCGTTGGTAGGCGACTAGCGGGGGAGACCCAGTACTTC.

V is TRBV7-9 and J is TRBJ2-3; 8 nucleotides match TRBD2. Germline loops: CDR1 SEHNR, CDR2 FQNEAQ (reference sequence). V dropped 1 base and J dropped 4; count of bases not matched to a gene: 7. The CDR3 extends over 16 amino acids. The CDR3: CASSLVLAAMADTQYF. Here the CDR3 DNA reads TGTGCCAGCAGCTTAGTACTAGCGGCAATGGCAGATACGCAGTATTTT. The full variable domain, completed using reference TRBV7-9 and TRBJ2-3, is DTGVSQNPRHKITKRGQNVTFRCDPISEHNRLYWYRQTLGQGPEFLTYFQNEAQLEKSRLLSDRFSAERPKGSFSTLEIQRTEQGDSAMYLCASSLVLAAMADTQYFGPGTRLTVL.

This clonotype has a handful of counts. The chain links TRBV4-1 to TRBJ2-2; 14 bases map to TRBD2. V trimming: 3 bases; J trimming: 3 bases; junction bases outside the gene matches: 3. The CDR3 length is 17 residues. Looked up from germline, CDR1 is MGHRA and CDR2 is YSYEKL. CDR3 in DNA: TGCGCCAGCAGCCAGGGACTAGCGGGGGTTCACACCGGGGAGCTGTTTTTT. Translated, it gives CASSQGLAGVHTGELFF.

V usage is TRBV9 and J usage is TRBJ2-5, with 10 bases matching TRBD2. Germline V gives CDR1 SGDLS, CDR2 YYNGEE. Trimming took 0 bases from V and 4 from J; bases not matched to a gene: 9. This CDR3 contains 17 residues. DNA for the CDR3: TGTGCCAGCAGCGTAGACCCCCTAGCGGGAGTGGGAGAGACCCAGTACTTC. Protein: CASSVDPLAGVGETQYF.

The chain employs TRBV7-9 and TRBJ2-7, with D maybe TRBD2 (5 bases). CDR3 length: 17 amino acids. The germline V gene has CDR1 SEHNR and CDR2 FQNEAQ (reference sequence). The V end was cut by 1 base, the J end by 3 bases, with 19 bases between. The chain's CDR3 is CASSLDKGRDLLYEQYF. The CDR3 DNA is TGTGCCAGCAGCTTAGATAAGGGCCGGGATTTACTCTACGAGCAGTACTTC.

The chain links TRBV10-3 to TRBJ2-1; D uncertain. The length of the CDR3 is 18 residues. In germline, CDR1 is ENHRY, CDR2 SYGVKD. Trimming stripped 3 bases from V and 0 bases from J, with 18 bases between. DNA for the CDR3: TGTGCCATCAGTGAACCGTCCTGGACGGATATCTCCTACAATGAGCAGTTCTTC. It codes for CAISEPSWTDISYNEQFF.

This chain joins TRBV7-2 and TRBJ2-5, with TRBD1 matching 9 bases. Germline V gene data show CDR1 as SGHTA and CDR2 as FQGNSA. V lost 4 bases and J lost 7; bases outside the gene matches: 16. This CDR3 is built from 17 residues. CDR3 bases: TGTGCCAGCAGCTCGACCAAATTACAGGGGGCCCGGGTGACCCAGTACTTC. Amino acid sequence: CASSSTKLQGARVTQYF.

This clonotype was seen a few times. Here the CDR3 reads CASSLVGAMSNQPQHF. CDR3 DNA sequence: TGCGCCAGCAGCTTGGTGGGGGCCATGAGCAATCAGCCCCAGCATTTT. The V call is TRBV5-1, the J call TRBJ1-5; D is perhaps TRBD1 (6 bases). The length of the CDR3 is 16 residues. The germline CDR1 and CDR2 sequences are SGHRS and YFSETQ. V was pared by 0 bases and J by 1 base, with 11 bases between. Supplemented by reference TRBV5-1 and TRBJ1-5, the full variable domain reads KAGVTQTPRYLIKTRGQQVTLSCSPISGHRSVSWYQQTPGQGLQFLFEYFSETQRNKGNFPGRFSGRQFSNSRSEMNVSTLELGDSALYLCASSLVGAMSNQPQHFGDGTRLSIL.

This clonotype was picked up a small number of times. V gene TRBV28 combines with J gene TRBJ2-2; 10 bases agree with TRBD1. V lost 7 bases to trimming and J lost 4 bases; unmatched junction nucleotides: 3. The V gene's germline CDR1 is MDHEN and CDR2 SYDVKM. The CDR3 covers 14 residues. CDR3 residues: CASIRTGGTGELFF. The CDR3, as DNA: TGTGCCAGCATCCGGACAGGGGGCACCGGGGAGCTGTTTTTT.

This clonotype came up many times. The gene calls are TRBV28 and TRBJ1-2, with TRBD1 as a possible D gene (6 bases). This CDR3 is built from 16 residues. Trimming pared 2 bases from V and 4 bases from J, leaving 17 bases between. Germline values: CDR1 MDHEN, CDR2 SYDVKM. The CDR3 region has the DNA TGTGCCAGCAGTTTAATCTTATCCGGACAGATCTATGGCTACACCTTC. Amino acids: CASSLILSGQIYGYTF.

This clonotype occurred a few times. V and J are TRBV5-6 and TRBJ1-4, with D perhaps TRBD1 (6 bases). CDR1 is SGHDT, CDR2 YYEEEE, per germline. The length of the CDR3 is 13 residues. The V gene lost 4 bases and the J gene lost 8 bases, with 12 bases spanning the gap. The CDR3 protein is CASSDRGAEKLFF. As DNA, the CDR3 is TGTGCCAGCAGCGACCGGGGGGCGGAAAAACTGTTTTTT. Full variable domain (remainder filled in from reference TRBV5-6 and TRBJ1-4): DAGVTQSPTHLIKTRGQQVTLRCSPKSGHDTVSWYQQALGQGPQFIFQYYEEEERQRGNFPDRFSGHQFPNYSSELNVNALLLGDSALYLCASSDRGAEKLFFGSGTQLSVL.

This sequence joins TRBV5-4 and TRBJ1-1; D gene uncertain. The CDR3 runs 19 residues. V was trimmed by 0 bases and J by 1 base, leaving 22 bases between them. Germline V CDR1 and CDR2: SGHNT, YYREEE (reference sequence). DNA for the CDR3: TGTGCCAGCAGCTTGGCTGTCTTTTTGGTCACGGGTTCGAACACTGAAGCTTTCTTT. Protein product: CASSLAVFLVTGSNTEAFF.

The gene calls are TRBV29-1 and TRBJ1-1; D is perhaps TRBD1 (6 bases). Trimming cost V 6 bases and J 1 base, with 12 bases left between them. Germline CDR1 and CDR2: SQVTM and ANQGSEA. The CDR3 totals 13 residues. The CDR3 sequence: CSVGEGQNTEAFF. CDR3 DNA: TGCAGCGTCGGAGAGGGACAGAACACTGAAGCTTTCTTT.

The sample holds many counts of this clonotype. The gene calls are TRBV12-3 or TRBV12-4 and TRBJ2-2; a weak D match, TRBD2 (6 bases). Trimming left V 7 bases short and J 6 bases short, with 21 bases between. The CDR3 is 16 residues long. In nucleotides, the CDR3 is TGTGCCAGCACCTGGGGGGAAAGGTCTAGGGCCGGGGAGCTGTTTTTT. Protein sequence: CASTWGERSRAGELFF.

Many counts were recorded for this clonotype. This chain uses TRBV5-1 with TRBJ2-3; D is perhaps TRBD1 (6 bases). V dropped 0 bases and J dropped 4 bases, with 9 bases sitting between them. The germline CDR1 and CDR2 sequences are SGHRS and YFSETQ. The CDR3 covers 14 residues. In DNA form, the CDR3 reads TGCGCCAGCAGCTTGGTCGCAGGGGCAGATACGCAGTATTTT. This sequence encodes CASSLVAGADTQYF.

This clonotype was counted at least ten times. CDR3 nucleotides: TGTGCCAGCAGTTACAACACTCGAGAGCGGGGGAACATTCAGTACTTC. Its protein is CASSYNTRERGNIQYF. The chain couples TRBV6-5 to TRBJ2-4; 8 positions match TRBD2. Trimming removed 2 bases from V and 7 bases from J; junction bases left unmatched: 10. Germline V gene lookup returns CDR1 MNHEY and CDR2 SVGAGI. The CDR3 is made up of 16 amino acids.

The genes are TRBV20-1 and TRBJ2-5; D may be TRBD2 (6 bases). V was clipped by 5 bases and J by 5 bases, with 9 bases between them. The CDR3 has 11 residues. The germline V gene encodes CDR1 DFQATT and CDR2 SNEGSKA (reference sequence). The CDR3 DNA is TGCAGTGCTCTCGGAGGGGAGACCCAGTACTTC. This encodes CSALGGETQYF.